One TCR beta chain is described in this entry. The time point is: newly diagnosed GD, antithyroid drugs for less than 3 months. Making the TCR library involved RNA that had been extracted from PBMCs. This CDR3 has 15 amino acids. V lost 1 base to trimming and J lost 2 bases, with 9 bases between them. This entry belongs to a study of regulatory T cells in long-lasting Graves disease. Libraries of TCR beta came from iRepertoire HTBI primers plus Arm-PCR of CDR3 regions. TCRdb re-analysed the multiplex PCR reads in MiXCR, keeping a single row per CDR3 protein. The sample consists of hundreds of thousands of distinct CDR3 sequences, 16% of them appearing once. This same sample was also part of a study on T cells in Graves' hyperthyroidism and ophthalmopathy. That paper adds: On the basis of clinical symptoms, serum thyroxine and TRAb, thyroid ultrasound and orbital computed tomography, diagnoses were made.

The genes are TRBV12-3 or TRBV12-4 and TRBJ1-5; D is unclear. The sample in question was peripheral blood mononuclear cells (PBMCs), obtained at new diagnosis, from a patient treated with antithyroid drugs. This receptor was taken from a man aged 35 to 55 with Graves disease. The CDR3 is CASSLGVLGNQPQHF. CDR3 sequence (DNA): TGTGCCAGCAGTTTAGGGGTTTTAGGCAATCAGCCCCAGCATTTT.